The 17 T cell receptor beta chains below come from one sample, sequenced in a study of T cell repertoires in cytomegalovirus infection. TCRdb re-called the reads with MiXCR, one entry per CDR3 protein. Among 210,000 or so distinct CDR3 sequences listed, 6% to 8% were seen once. Sequencing input: PBMCs. The receptor set was obtained from a human donor in good health (CMV status not recorded). Some clones in this sample may be carry-over from other donors' samples.

Note on this clonotype: One end of the junction varies from germline; a read error may be responsible. This chain links TRBV7-2 with TRBJ1-1; D gene uncertain. In germline, CDR1 is SGHTA, CDR2 FQGNSA. The CDR3 runs 14 residues. The CDR3 region is CASSTSARVTEAFF. DNA for the CDR3: TGTGCCAGCAGCACATCAGCTAGAGTCACTGAAGCCTTCTTT.

This clonotype appeared many times. The rearrangement links TRBV7-2 to TRBJ2-3, with D perhaps matching TRBD2 (6 bases). From germline, CDR1 is SGHTA and CDR2 FQGNSA. Trimming took 5 bases from V and 3 from J, leaving 15 bases between them. The CDR3 spans 15 residues. The CDR3 coding sequence is TGTGCCAGCAGCCTCGGGACTTCTCGGACAGATACGCAGTATTTT. Translating gives CASSLGTSRTDTQYF. The whole variable domain, remainder taken from reference TRBV7-2 and TRBJ2-3, is GAGVSQSPSNKVTEKGKDVELRCDPISGHTALYWYRQSLGQGLEFLIYFQGNSAPDKSGLPSDRFSAERTGGSVSTLTIQRTQQEDSAVYLCASSLGTSRTDTQYFGPGTRLTVL.

The chain recombines TRBV28 with TRBJ2-7, with D possibly being TRBD1 (5 bases). Germline-derived CDR1 and CDR2 are MDHEN and SYDVKM. This CDR3 contains 15 residues. V gave up 2 bases and J gave up 2 bases, with 13 bases separating them. CDR3 loop: CASSLRAGPTYEQYF. Written as DNA, the CDR3 is TGTGCCAGCAGTTTAAGGGCAGGGCCAACCTACGAGCAGTACTTC.

There are many counts of this clonotype. This chain connects TRBV7-2 to TRBJ1-3; weak D call: TRBD1 (6 bases). V lost 6 bases, J lost 3 bases, and 18 bases lay in between. Germline CDR1 SGHTA, CDR2 FQGNSA. This CDR3 is built from 16 residues. The CDR3 loop reads CASSLTGPTVGNTIYF. CDR3 DNA sequence: TGTGCCAGCAGTTTGACAGGACCGACTGTTGGAAACACCATATATTTT. The full variable domain, its missing parts supplied by reference TRBV7-2 and TRBJ1-3, is GAGVSQSPSNKVTEKGKDVELRCDPISGHTALYWYRQSLGQGLEFLIYFQGNSAPDKSGLPSDRFSAERTGGSVSTLTIQRTQQEDSAVYLCASSLTGPTVGNTIYFGEGSWLTVV.

The DNA of the CDR3 is TGTGCCAGCAGCACCGGGACTAGCGGGGAGCAGTTCTTC. Amino acid sequence: CASSTGTSGEQFF. The chain has TRBV3-1 and TRBJ2-1; TRBD2 agrees at 12 bases. The CDR3 is 13 residues long. The V and J ends lost 5 bases and 10 bases, in that order; junction bases with no gene match: 3. Germline V gives CDR1 LGHDT, CDR2 YNNKEL (reference sequence).

This clonotype was picked up many times. This sequence joins TRBV7-2 and TRBJ2-5, with 10 bases identical to TRBD2. This CDR3 region has 17 residues. Trimming removed 5 bases from V and 0 bases from J; junction bases left unmatched: 9. CDR1 SGHTA and CDR2 FQGNSA come from the germline V gene. In nucleotides, the CDR3 is TGTGCCAGCAGCCATGGGGGCCTAGCGGGGGACCAAGAGACCCAGTACTTC. It codes for CASSHGGLAGDQETQYF.

This clonotype was recorded at least ten times. The CDR3 sequence is CASSAYRVSSYNEQFF. CDR3 bases: TGTGCCAGCAGCGCCTACAGGGTCAGCTCCTACAATGAGCAGTTCTTC. This sequence joins TRBV7-8 and TRBJ2-1, with D maybe TRBD1 (6 bases). The CDR3 contains 16 residues. The germline V and J ends were trimmed by 5 bases and 0 bases, with 14 bases remaining between them. Germline CDR1 SGHVS, CDR2 FQNEAQ. Filled out from reference TRBV7-8 and TRBJ2-1, the complete variable domain reads GAGVSQSPRYKVAKRGQDVALRCDPISGHVSLFWYQQALGQGPEFLTYFQNEAQLDKSGLPSDRFFAERPEGSVSTLKIQRTQQEDSAVYLCASSAYRVSSYNEQFFGPGTRLTVL.

J is TRBJ1-2 and V is TRBV7-2; no definite D call. Trimming stripped 1 base from V and 4 bases from J, with 10 bases between. Germline V gene lookup returns CDR1 SGHTA and CDR2 FQGNSA. The CDR3 totals 14 residues. The CDR3 here is CASSLDTSSYGYTF. DNA of the CDR3: TGTGCCAGCAGCTTAGATACCAGTAGCTATGGCTACACCTTC.

The chain carries TRBV29-1 and TRBJ2-3; D uncertain. The CDR3 runs to 11 residues. Germline assignment: CDR1 SQVTM and CDR2 ANQGSEA. V shed 5 bases and J shed 9 bases, with 12 bases lying between them. CDR3 coding DNA: TGCAGCGTTATTCCCCCCTCCACGCAGTATTTT. Encoded protein: CSVIPPSTQYF.

Of note for this clonotype: A much larger clone differs from this one at a single base, so this may be a read error. J is TRBJ2-5 and V is TRBV28; 8 nucleotides agree with TRBD1. CDR3 length: 15 amino acids. V lost 8 bases and J lost 2; bases outside the gene matches: 10. Per the germline V gene, CDR1 is MDHEN and CDR2 is SYDVKM. The CDR3 here is CASQDWTGKQETQYF. Here the CDR3 DNA reads TGTGCCAGCCAAGACTGGACAGGGAAGCAAGAGACCCAGTACTTC.

Many counts were recorded for this clonotype. The CDR3 DNA sequence: TGTGCCAGCAGCTTAGAAGGTTTAGGGGGCCGTGGCTACACCTTC. Amino acids: CASSLEGLGGRGYTF. The chain employs TRBV7-2 and TRBJ1-2, with 7 bases fitting TRBD1. This CDR3 has 15 amino acids. V was pared by 1 base and J by 7 bases, with 9 bases of the junction left unmatched. The germline V gene has CDR1 SGHTA and CDR2 FQGNSA.

There are a few counts of this clonotype. The genes are TRBV7-9 and TRBJ2-7; tentative D call: TRBD2 (6 bases). The CDR3 covers 14 residues. V was clipped by 1 base and J by 2 bases, with 9 bases between them. The germline V gene encodes CDR1 SEHNR and CDR2 FQNEAQ (reference sequence). The CDR3 sequence: CASSLVAGPYEQYF. The CDR3 nucleotides are TGTGCCAGCAGCTTAGTGGCGGGACCCTACGAGCAGTACTTC.

This clonotype was recorded many times. The chain recombines TRBV7-2 with TRBJ1-1; 8 nucleotides agree with TRBD1. This CDR3 comprises 15 residues. Germline CDR1 reads SGHTA; CDR2 reads FQGNSA. V shed 2 bases, J shed 1 base, and the junction held 3 bases outside the gene matches. The CDR3 sequence: CASSLSGTGNTEAFF. Written as DNA, the CDR3 is TGTGCCAGCAGCTTAAGCGGGACAGGGAACACTGAAGCTTTCTTT.

This clonotype was recorded a few times. This chain links TRBV29-1 with TRBJ2-7; TRBD2 matches 9 bases. Germline V gene sequence: CDR1 SQVTM, CDR2 ANQGSEA. V gave up 4 bases and J gave up 2 bases; unmatched junction bases: 6. This CDR3 has 14 residues. The CDR3 DNA is TGCAGCGTTGTAGCGGGGGCCCATGCCTACGAGCAGTACTTC. Amino acids: CSVVAGAHAYEQYF.

This clonotype showed up many times. V usage is TRBV20-1 and J usage is TRBJ2-3; tentatively, D is TRBD1 or TRBD2 (5 bases each). The CDR3 has 14 residues. The germline V gene encodes CDR1 DFQATT and CDR2 SNEGSKA (reference sequence). The V and J ends lost 0 bases and 4 bases respectively, with 11 bases between them. The CDR3 coding sequence is TGCAGTGCTAGAGATTTTGGGGGAGCAGATACGCAGTATTTT. Protein sequence: CSARDFGGADTQYF.

This clonotype showed up many times. The chain links TRBV5-5 to TRBJ2-1; a weak D match, TRBD2 (5 bases). Looked up from germline, CDR1 is SGHKS and CDR2 is YYEKEE (reference sequence). The length of the CDR3 is 11 residues. V lost 4 bases, J lost 9 bases, and 8 bases lay in between. Written as DNA, the CDR3 is TGTGCCAGCAGCGAGGGTCCTGAGCAGTTCTTC. This translates into CASSEGPEQFF.

Sample share makes this clonotype large. This chain uses TRBV6-6 with TRBJ2-2; 9 bases align to TRBD1. The CDR3 sequence is 15 residues long. Germline loops: CDR1 MNHNY, CDR2 SVGAGI (reference sequence). Germline trimming cut 6 bases from V and 5 bases from J; bases unmatched to any gene: 7. The CDR3 sequence is CASSTQGARTGELFF. In nucleotides, the CDR3 is TGTGCCAGCAGCACACAGGGGGCGAGGACCGGGGAGCTGTTTTTT.